One sample yielded the 22 T cell receptor beta chains listed below, sequenced in a study of blood T cell repertoires in COVID-19. The assay was immunoSEQ multiplex PCR, and TCRdb's table has in-frame clones only and misses some. The sample records 150,000 to 200,000 clones, over 70% being singletons. The sequencing input was peripheral blood. The origin of the receptors is a man aged 65-85 years with acute or convalescent COVID-19.

The J gene is TRBJ1-4, the V gene TRBV5-1; no clear D. V was shortened by 0 bases and J by 3 bases, with 9 bases between the two germline ends. The CDR3 extends over 15 amino acids. Germline CDR1 is SGHRS and CDR2 is YFSETQ. CDR3 residues: CASSLGTVANEKLFF. DNA for the CDR3: TGCGCCAGCAGCTTGGGAACAGTAGCTAATGAAAAACTGTTTTTT.

This clone showed up just a few times. The J gene is TRBJ2-4, the V gene TRBV19; TRBD2 might be the D (6 bases). The CDR3 runs to 12 residues. Germline V lookup: CDR1 LNHDA, CDR2 SQIVND (reference sequence). V lost 3 bases and J lost 9, with 9 bases in between. The DNA for the CDR3 is TGTGCCAGTAGTATTGGGGGAGGCATTCAGTACTTC. Its protein product is CASSIGGGIQYF.

The V call is TRBV11-3, the J call TRBJ1-4, with 9 bases lining up with TRBD1. The CDR3 loop spans 15 amino acids. Per the germline V gene, CDR1 is SGHNT and CDR2 is YENEEA. V gave up 8 bases and J gave up 4 bases; unmatched junction bases: 8. CDR3 residues: CASQTGGCVNEKLFF. The DNA of the CDR3 is TGTGCCAGCCAAACAGGGGGCTGTGTTAATGAAAAACTGTTTTTT.

J is TRBJ2-1 and V is TRBV4-3; TRBD2 matches 9 bases. The CDR3 contains 15 residues. The junction had 1 base not matched to a gene; V was cut back by 4 bases and J by 0 bases. The germline CDR1 and CDR2 sequences are LGHNA and YSLEER. The CDR3 is CASSPSGVSYNEQFF. The CDR3 DNA reads TGCGCCAGCAGCCCTAGCGGGGTCTCCTACAATGAGCAGTTCTTC.

The chain has TRBV27 and TRBJ2-3; TRBD2 agrees at 8 bases. The junction had 13 bases not matched to a gene; V was cut back by 4 bases and J by 4 bases. The CDR3 is 17 residues long. Germline V gene sequence: CDR1 MNHEY, CDR2 SMNVEV (reference sequence). The CDR3 loop reads CASSSPSLAGRADTQYF. Written as DNA, the CDR3 is TGTGCCAGCAGTTCCCCATCATTAGCGGGGAGGGCAGATACGCAGTATTTT.

This clone was seen once. The chain carries TRBV12-3 or TRBV12-4 and TRBJ1-2; D unresolved. The CDR3 spans 11 residues. V dropped 6 bases and J dropped 7 bases, with 9 bases sitting between them. This CDR3 is CASSRGLGYTF. Written as DNA, the CDR3 is TGTGCCAGCAGCCGAGGCCTTGGCTACACCTTC.

The chain joins TRBV18 to TRBJ2-2; 8 nucleotides line up with TRBD1. The germline CDR1 and CDR2 sequences are KGHSH and LQKENI. CDR3 length: 16 residues. V lost 4 bases and J lost 3; bases outside the gene matches: 7. CDR3 DNA: TGTGCCAGCTCACGTGGACAGGGCTTGGACACCGGGGAGCTGTTTTTT. Translating gives CASSRGQGLDTGELFF.

The gene calls are TRBV6-5 and TRBJ1-1; D perhaps matches TRBD1 (5 bases). V was trimmed by 2 bases and J by 1 base, leaving 11 bases between them. Germline V gene lookup returns CDR1 MNHEY and CDR2 SVGAGI. This CDR3 contains 15 residues. The CDR3 nucleotides read TGTGCCAGCAGTTACGGAGGGGTAGGGAACACTGAAGCTTTCTTT. It is translated as CASSYGGVGNTEAFF.

This chain uses TRBV25-1 with TRBJ2-5, with 10 positions matching TRBD2. Germline loops: CDR1 MGHDK, CDR2 SYGVNS. The trim removed 6 bases at V and 2 bases at J, leaving 6 bases unmatched. CDR3 size: 15 residues. CDR3 bases: TGTGCCAGCAGCCTAGCGGGGGAGCCACAAGAGACCCAGTACTTC. This sequence encodes CASSLAGEPQETQYF.

The table lists this clone with a few counts. The chain carries TRBV11-2 and TRBJ2-7; 9 nucleotides line up with TRBD1. This CDR3 comprises 15 residues. V lost 6 bases to trimming and J lost 3 bases; unmatched junction nucleotides: 9. Germline V lookup: CDR1 SGHAT, CDR2 FQNNGV. In DNA, the CDR3 is TGTGCCAGCAGTCATCCCGGGACAGGGCTCTACGAGCAGTACTTC. Its translation: CASSHPGTGLYEQYF.

The CDR3 DNA follows: TGCGCCAGCAGCCACCTACAGGGGGCTGGGGCCAACGTCCTGACTTTC. Translation: CASSHLQGAGANVLTF. This rearrangement joins TRBV4-1 to TRBJ2-6; TRBD1 aligns across 8 bases. The V segment lost 3 bases and the J segment 2 bases; nucleotides outside the gene matches: 3. This CDR3 is built from 16 residues. The V gene's germline CDR1 is MGHRA and CDR2 YSYEKL.

This chain connects TRBV18 to TRBJ2-5; D might be TRBD2 (5 bases). Germline CDR1 and CDR2: KGHSH and LQKENI. The CDR3 extends over 19 amino acids. Between the trimmed V and J ends, which lost 1 base and 2 bases, there was a span of 23 bases. This chain's CDR3 is CASSPLPTLAGTIQETQYF. The CDR3 DNA sequence: TGTGCCAGCTCACCACTACCCACCCTGGCGGGCACAATTCAAGAGACCCAGTACTTC.

The gene calls are TRBV7-8 and TRBJ2-3; 10 bases line up with TRBD2. This CDR3 region has 15 residues. In germline, CDR1 is SGHVS, CDR2 FQNEAQ. Trimming cost V 8 bases and J 5 bases; bases outside gene matches: 10. CDR3 sequence reads: CASGGLAGEGDTQYF. In nucleotides, the CDR3 is TGTGCCAGCGGGGGGCTAGCGGGAGAAGGAGATACGCAGTATTTT. Filled out from reference TRBV7-8 and TRBJ2-3, the complete variable domain reads GAGVSQSPRYKVAKRGQDVALRCDPISGHVSLFWYQQALGQGPEFLTYFQNEAQLDKSGLPSDRFFAERPEGSVSTLKIQRTQQEDSAVYLCASGGLAGEGDTQYFGPGTRLTVL.

The chain uses TRBV7-6 and TRBJ1-4; D uncertain. Germline loops: CDR1 SGHVS, CDR2 FNYEAQ. Between the trimmed V and J ends, which lost 5 bases and 5 bases, there was a span of 6 bases. The CDR3 is 12 residues long. CDR3 sequence: CASSLTNEKLFF. The CDR3 DNA reads TGTGCCAGCAGCCTAACGAATGAAAAACTGTTTTTT.

The chain employs TRBV10-1 and TRBJ1-6; TRBD1 aligns across 8 bases. This CDR3 is built from 14 residues. V was pared by 6 bases and J by 7 bases, with 5 bases of the junction left unmatched. From germline, CDR1 is WNHNN and CDR2 SYGVQD (reference sequence). CDR3 DNA sequence: TGCGCCAGCAGATCGGACAGGGCCAATTCACCCCTCCACTTT. Encoded protein: CASRSDRANSPLHF.

The CDR3: CASSYGREAEAFF. In DNA form, the CDR3 reads TGTGCCAGCAGTTACGGCAGGGAGGCTGAAGCTTTCTTT. The chain carries TRBV6-5 and TRBJ1-1; tentatively, D is TRBD1 (5 bases). Deletions cut 2 bases from V and 6 bases from J, with 10 bases between. CDR3 size: 13 residues. Per germline, CDR1 MNHEY and CDR2 SVGAGI.

The CDR3 DNA follows: TGTGCCACCAGCAGAGATCGGGGGACTAGCGGGAGTCACCAGTACTTC. Translating it yields CATSRDRGTSGSHQYF. The chain is built from TRBV15 and TRBJ2-7; TRBD2 matches 14 bases. Germline assignment: CDR1 LNHNV and CDR2 YYDKDF (reference sequence). With V trimmed by 0 bases and J by 10 bases, 8 bases remained unmatched. This CDR3 is 16 amino acids long.

This chain uses TRBV25-1 with TRBJ2-3; 8 bases match TRBD2. The V segment lost 5 bases and the J segment 11 bases; nucleotides outside the gene matches: 9. The CDR3 is 13 residues long. In germline, CDR1 is MGHDK, CDR2 SYGVNS. The CDR3 DNA follows: TGTGCCAGCAGTACGGGGGGGGACGCAAGGCAGTATTTT. Protein: CASSTGGDARQYF. The full variable domain, rest sourced from reference TRBV25-1 and TRBJ2-3, is EADIYQTPRYLVIGTGKKITLECSQTMGHDKMYWYQQDPGMELHLIHYSYGVNSTEKGDLSSESTVSRIRTEHFPLTLESARPSHTSQYLCASSTGGDARQYFGPGTRLTVL.

This clone was seen just once. The genes are TRBV19 and TRBJ2-2; 8 bases agree with TRBD2. Germline values: CDR1 LNHDA, CDR2 SQIVND (reference sequence). With V trimmed by 7 bases and J by 1 base, 14 bases remained unmatched. CDR3 length equals 18 residues. In DNA, the CDR3 is TGTGCCAGTAATAAGGGGAGAGAAAGCGGGAGGAACACCGGGGAGCTGTTTTTT. The encoded protein is CASNKGRESGRNTGELFF.

The V call is TRBV28, the J call TRBJ1-1, with 7 positions matching TRBD1. Germline V CDR1 and CDR2: MDHEN, SYDVKM. J lost 1 base, V lost 4 bases, and 6 bases had no gene match. CDR3 size: 15 residues. The CDR3 reads CASSSSGTANTEAFF. CDR3 nucleotides: TGTGCCAGCAGTTCGTCCGGGACAGCGAACACTGAAGCTTTCTTT.

The J gene is TRBJ1-3, the V gene TRBV6-6, with 9 positions matching TRBD1. V lost 4 bases, J lost 5 bases, and 9 bases stayed unmatched. CDR1 MNHNY and CDR2 SVGAGI come from the germline V gene (reference sequence). This CDR3 is 16 amino acids long. The CDR3 DNA is TGTGCCAGCAGTTCCACATCGACAGGGGGAAGAAACACCATATATTTT. It yields the protein CASSSTSTGGRNTIYF.

The chain employs TRBV5-1 and TRBJ2-1; tentatively, D is TRBD2 (6 bases). The CDR3 is made up of 13 amino acids. Germline assignment: CDR1 SGHRS and CDR2 YFSETQ. V was pared by 1 base and J by 7 bases, with 9 bases between. CDR3 sequence: CASSLFGGNEQFF. The DNA of the CDR3 is TGCGCCAGCAGCTTGTTCGGAGGGAATGAGCAGTTCTTC. The variable domain in full, completed from reference TRBV5-1 and TRBJ2-1, reads KAGVTQTPRYLIKTRGQQVTLSCSPISGHRSVSWYQQTPGQGLQFLFEYFSETQRNKGNFPGRFSGRQFSNSRSEMNVSTLELGDSALYLCASSLFGGNEQFFGPGTRLTVL.